The clone carrying this T cell receptor beta chain has just one count. Germline lookup yields CDR1 MDHEN and CDR2 SYDVKM. Trimming pared 2 bases from V and 0 bases from J, leaving 10 bases between. CDR3 length equals 15 residues. This sample was taken from a study of blood T cell repertoires in COVID-19. Here immunoSEQ multiplex PCR was the method, and the copy in TCRdb shows in-frame clones only, minus some. Of more than 350,000 clones in the sample, roughly 90% were seen once. Patients from Seattle were sampled longitudinally, starting during active infection. This sequence was found in a young woman with COVID-19, enrolled during active disease. The sequencing input was peripheral blood. The J gene is TRBJ1-1, the V gene TRBV28; no reliable D call. In DNA, the CDR3 is TGTGCCAGCAGTTTACACGGAGGTATGAACACTGAAGCTTTCTTT. Residues: CASSLHGGMNTEAFF.